The 10 T cell receptor beta chains listed next were all sequenced from one sample in a study of response to subunit inactivated influenza vaccine. TCRdb itself ran the RT-PCR reads through MiXCR, one entry per CDR3 protein. The repertoire has 650,000 or so distinct CDR3 sequences, 12% to 15% of them found once; the top ten carry about 7.6%. The source material was PBMCs from blood, sampled approximately 15 days before vaccination. The receptors shown here come from a man aged 45-65 years who received an inactivated influenza vaccine.

This clonotype has a handful of counts. The chain couples TRBV28 to TRBJ2-7; possibly TRBD1 for D (6 bases). V was shortened by 9 bases and J by 0 bases, with 9 bases between the two germline ends. Germline CDR1 and CDR2: MDHEN and SYDVKM. The CDR3 consists of 12 residues. The CDR3 spells CASQGSSYEQYF. The CDR3 DNA reads TGTGCCAGTCAGGGGTCCTCCTACGAGCAGTACTTC.

The chain has TRBV28 and TRBJ2-5; the match to TRBD2 covers 9 bases. Trimming took 4 bases from V and 4 from J; bases not matched to a gene: 7. CDR3 length: 15 residues. Per the germline V gene, CDR1 is MDHEN and CDR2 is SYDVKM. The CDR3 reads CASSSPGAGGETQYF. The CDR3 DNA reads as TGTGCCAGCAGTTCCCCAGGAGCGGGAGGAGAGACCCAGTACTTC.

This clonotype was recorded a few times. The V and J genes are TRBV11-2 and TRBJ2-1; 7 bases line up with TRBD1. J lost 5 bases, V lost 5 bases, and 6 bases had no gene match. Looked up from germline, CDR1 is SGHAT and CDR2 is FQNNGV. CDR3 length equals 14 residues. The CDR3 DNA is TGTGCCAGCAGCAAAAGGGGACAGAACAATGAGCAGTTCTTC. Amino acids: CASSKRGQNNEQFF.

This clonotype was found many times. V usage is TRBV7-9 and J usage is TRBJ2-7; 7 bases fit TRBD2. The CDR3 runs 14 residues. CDR1 SEHNR and CDR2 FQNEAQ come from the germline V gene (reference sequence). J lost 0 bases, V lost 6 bases, and 5 bases had no gene match. In nucleotides, the CDR3 is TGTGCCAGCAGTCCCCGCGGGAGCTCCTACGAGCAGTACTTC. Protein sequence: CASSPRGSSYEQYF.

This clonotype came up many times. This chain uses TRBV7-9 with TRBJ2-7; TRBD2 matches at 7 bases. CDR1 is SEHNR and CDR2 is FQNEAQ in the germline V gene (reference sequence). The V segment lost 4 bases and the J segment 1 base; nucleotides outside the gene matches: 10. The CDR3 loop spans 16 amino acids. CDR3 region: CASSWTTSVMSYEQYF. The CDR3 DNA reads as TGTGCCAGCAGCTGGACAACTAGCGTTATGTCCTACGAGCAGTACTTC.

This clonotype has more than one count but fewer than ten. V gene TRBV15 combines with J gene TRBJ2-3; a possible D gene is TRBD2 (5 bases). The CDR3 covers 15 residues. The germline V gene has CDR1 LNHNV and CDR2 YYDKDF (reference sequence). Deletions cut 7 bases from V and 2 bases from J, with 16 bases between. The CDR3 sequence is CATKPGRTYTDTQYF. Written as DNA, the CDR3 is TGTGCCACCAAACCCGGACGGACTTACACAGATACGCAGTATTTT.

The sample holds many counts of this clonotype. The V call is TRBV5-1, the J call TRBJ2-1, with D unresolved. Germline V gives CDR1 SGHRS, CDR2 YFSETQ. Trimming removed 0 bases from V and 6 bases from J, with 7 bases in between. This CDR3 is built from 13 residues. The CDR3 region has the DNA TGCGCCAGCAGCTTGGGGAACACCAATGAGCAGTTCTTC. It encodes CASSLGNTNEQFF.

This clonotype turned up a few times. V gene TRBV6-2 or TRBV6-3 combines with J gene TRBJ2-5, with D perhaps matching TRBD1 (5 bases). This CDR3 has 16 amino acids. The V gene's germline CDR1 is MNHEY and CDR2 SVGEGT. V was pared by 2 bases and J by 6 bases, with 19 bases between. The CDR3 reads CASSYLPAGLIQTQYF. CDR3 DNA: TGTGCCAGCAGTTACCTCCCCGCAGGGCTGATACAGACCCAGTACTTC.

This clonotype was counted between two and nine times. The rearrangement uses TRBV3-1 and TRBJ2-2; a possible D gene is TRBD1 (6 bases). Germline CDR1 LGHDT, CDR2 YNNKEL (reference sequence). V was trimmed by 5 bases and J by 3 bases, leaving 13 bases between them. The CDR3 sequence is 15 residues long. The CDR3, as DNA: TGTGCCAGCAGCGAATATCACAGGGACACCGGGGAGCTGTTTTTT. Amino acids: CASSEYHRDTGELFF.

The J gene is TRBJ1-4, the V gene TRBV19; D is unclear. CDR1 is LNHDA and CDR2 is SQIVND in the germline V gene (reference sequence). Trimming pared 6 bases from V and 7 bases from J, leaving 12 bases between. This CDR3 is 13 amino acids long. As DNA, the CDR3 is TGTGCCAGTAGCCTAATAAGTAGTGAAAAACTGTTTTTT. Translated: CASSLISSEKLFF.